One sample yielded the 18 T cell receptor beta chains listed below, sequenced in a study of cytomegalovirus exposure and HLA in healthy donors. PCR involved 60 Vbeta and 13 Jbeta primers. Measured with immunoSEQ multiplex PCR; TCRdb has only the in-frame clones, and not every one. Here the sample spans some 130,000 clones, 70% to 80% being singletons. Sequencing was carried out using PBMCs. The receptors stem from a man aged 25 to 40 in good health and CMV-seronegative.

The rearrangement links TRBV27 to TRBJ2-5; the D gene is possibly TRBD2 (5 bases). Germline CDR1 and CDR2: MNHEY and SMNVEV (reference sequence). This CDR3 region has 13 residues. Trimming stripped 6 bases from V and 1 base from J, with 9 bases between. DNA for the CDR3: TGTGCCAGCAGACCGGCGGGCCAAGAGACCCAGTACTTC. This encodes CASRPAGQETQYF.

This clone is a singleton in its sample. The chain joins TRBV10-3 to TRBJ2-1; possibly TRBD2 for D (7 bases). CDR1 and CDR2 from the germline V gene are ENHRY and SYGVKD. This CDR3 spans 16 amino acids. V gave up 0 bases and J gave up 8 bases, with 17 bases separating them. The CDR3 coding sequence is TGTGCCATCAGTGAGTCCGGGGGCGGGAGTGACTATGAGCAGTTCTTC. Translation gives CAISESGGGSDYEQFF.

This sequence joins TRBV7-9 and TRBJ2-5; 8 nucleotides align to TRBD1. This CDR3 comprises 14 residues. Germline trimming cut 8 bases from V and 2 bases from J; bases unmatched to any gene: 7. Germline V gene sequence: CDR1 SEHNR, CDR2 FQNEAQ (reference sequence). The CDR3: CASGDRGRQETQYF. The DNA of the CDR3 is TGTGCCAGCGGTGACAGGGGAAGACAAGAGACCCAGTACTTC.

The chain carries TRBV7-8 and TRBJ2-7, with D possibly being TRBD2 (5 bases). Trimming stripped 5 bases from V and 0 bases from J, with 17 bases between. The CDR3 loop spans 16 amino acids. Per germline, CDR1 SGHVS and CDR2 FQNEAQ. The chain's CDR3 is CASSPSRMAFSYEQYF. The CDR3, as DNA: TGTGCCAGCAGCCCTAGCCGGATGGCGTTCTCCTACGAGCAGTACTTC.

This clone was seen a few times. CDR3 sequence: CASSMVGLAGGTGELFF. The DNA for the CDR3 is TGTGCCAGTAGTATGGTCGGGCTAGCGGGCGGCACCGGGGAGCTGTTTTTT. The chain employs TRBV19 and TRBJ2-2; TRBD2 agrees at 8 bases. Germline CDR1 LNHDA, CDR2 SQIVND (reference sequence). V trimming: 3 bases; J trimming: 4 bases; junction bases outside the gene matches: 10. This CDR3 region has 17 residues.

The chain joins TRBV7-2 to TRBJ2-1; 7 nucleotides line up with TRBD1. With V trimmed by 1 base and J by 3 bases, 6 bases remained unmatched. The CDR3 has 16 amino acids. Looked up from germline, CDR1 is SGHTA and CDR2 is FQGNSA. CDR3 bases: TGTGCCAGCAGCTTAGTCTCCGGGACAGACTACAATGAGCAGTTCTTC. Protein sequence: CASSLVSGTDYNEQFF.

The chain recombines TRBV6-1 with TRBJ2-7, with 9 bases fitting TRBD1. J was trimmed by 1 base and V by 6 bases; bases with no gene match: 7. CDR3 size: 15 residues. Germline values: CDR1 MNHNS, CDR2 SASEGT. CDR3 in amino acids: CASSEQGARSYEQYF. Here the CDR3 DNA reads TGTGCCAGCAGCGAACAGGGGGCACGGTCCTACGAGCAGTACTTC.

This clone was recorded a few times. V usage is TRBV28 and J usage is TRBJ2-5; 11 bases line up with TRBD2. The CDR3 consists of 14 residues. The V gene end was trimmed by 10 bases and the J gene end by 2 bases; junction bases not matched to a gene: 6. CDR1 is MDHEN, CDR2 SYDVKM, per germline. The CDR3 region has the DNA TGTGCCACGGCTAGCGGGGGGCTACAAGAGACCCAGTACTTC. This gives the protein CATASGGLQETQYF.

The chain recombines TRBV29-1 with TRBJ1-2; a weak D match, TRBD1 (5 bases). This CDR3 comprises 13 residues. V lost 3 bases, J lost 4 bases, and 12 bases lay in between. Germline-derived CDR1 and CDR2 are SQVTM and ANQGSEA. The chain's CDR3 is CSVDRDSIYGYTF. Here the CDR3 DNA reads TGCAGCGTTGACCGAGACAGCATCTATGGCTACACCTTC.

V and J are TRBV18 and TRBJ1-2; a possible D gene is TRBD1 (6 bases). This CDR3 has 14 residues. V was shortened by 5 bases and J by 8 bases, with 18 bases between the two germline ends. The germline V gene has CDR1 KGHSH and CDR2 LQKENI. This CDR3 is CASSNRDGARGYTF. The CDR3 region has the DNA TGTGCCAGCTCAAACAGGGATGGGGCGAGAGGCTACACCTTC.

This rearrangement joins TRBV5-5 to TRBJ2-5; TRBD1 is a possible D gene (6 bases). Germline V gene data show CDR1 as SGHKS and CDR2 as YYEKEE (reference sequence). V lost 1 base and J 3 bases, leaving 10 bases between the germline ends. There are 14 residues in the CDR3. CDR3 region: CASSLYRVEETQYF. Here the CDR3 DNA reads TGTGCCAGCAGCTTGTACAGGGTTGAAGAGACCCAGTACTTC.

The chain carries TRBV5-1 and TRBJ1-1; D unclear. V was shortened by 0 bases and J by 0 bases, with 9 bases between the two germline ends. The CDR3 spans 15 residues. Germline V gene lookup returns CDR1 SGHRS and CDR2 YFSETQ. Here the CDR3 reads CASSLAAELNTEAFF. CDR3 nucleotide sequence: TGCGCCAGCAGCTTGGCGGCGGAACTGAACACTGAAGCTTTCTTT.

This rearrangement joins TRBV5-1 to TRBJ2-6; a weak D match, TRBD1 (5 bases). Trimming left V 2 bases short and J 3 bases short, with 18 bases between. The CDR3 extends over 18 amino acids. CDR1 SGHRS and CDR2 YFSETQ come from the germline V gene. CDR3 nucleotides: TGCGCCAGCAGCTTTTTCCGGTTCGGCCAGGGTGGGGCCAACGTCCTGACTTTC. This translates into CASSFFRFGQGGANVLTF.

This chain uses TRBV5-1 with TRBJ2-7; 8 nucleotides line up with TRBD2. CDR3 length equals 15 residues. V trimming: 4 bases; J trimming: 2 bases; junction bases outside the gene matches: 8. Germline V gene lookup returns CDR1 SGHRS and CDR2 YFSETQ. CDR3 loop: CASSQDGAGAYEQYF. The CDR3 DNA follows: TGCGCCAGCAGCCAGGACGGAGCGGGGGCCTACGAGCAGTACTTC.

The rearrangement links TRBV20-1 to TRBJ2-3; TRBD2 agrees at 8 bases. This CDR3 comprises 11 residues. V lost 3 bases to trimming and J lost 10 bases; unmatched junction nucleotides: 3. CDR1 is DFQATT and CDR2 is SNEGSKA in the germline V gene (reference sequence). Written as DNA, the CDR3 is TGCAGTGCTAGGGGGACTAGTGCGCAGTATTTT. This gives the protein CSARGTSAQYF.

This clone was detected only once. The chain links TRBV11-1 to TRBJ1-2; D unresolved. This CDR3 region has 14 residues. V lost 1 base to trimming and J lost 8 bases, with 14 bases between them. The germline CDR1 and CDR2 sequences are SGHAT and FQDESV (reference sequence). CDR3 sequence: CASSLGASPGGYTF. CDR3 in DNA: TGTGCCAGCAGCTTAGGAGCTAGCCCGGGGGGCTACACCTTC.

This chain joins TRBV19 and TRBJ1-4; TRBD1 matches at 7 bases. This CDR3 has 16 amino acids. With V trimmed by 0 bases and J by 11 bases, 12 bases remained unmatched. Germline V CDR1 and CDR2: LNHDA, SQIVND (reference sequence). CDR3: CASSIDRSMTGRKLFF. The CDR3 region has the DNA TGTGCCAGTAGTATAGATCGCTCAATGACAGGGCGTAAACTGTTTTTT.

V is TRBV2 and J is TRBJ1-6; 9 bases match TRBD1. CDR1 and CDR2 from the germline V gene are SNHLY and FYNNEI. V shed 7 bases and J 10 bases; nucleotides not matched to a gene: 5. This CDR3 is 13 amino acids long. CDR3: CASKGQGYSPLHF. CDR3 DNA sequence: TGTGCCAGCAAGGGACAGGGATACTCACCCCTCCACTTT.